One sample yielded the 10 T cell receptor beta chains listed below, sequenced in a study of T-cell reconstitution after alpha-beta-depleted transplantation in children. Library preparation (for TCRbeta) was performed with unique molecular identifiers. In TCRdb, the PCR reads were re-called with MiXCR into one record per CDR3 protein. The sample lists about 640,000 distinct CDR3 sequences; under 15% were seen once. Sequenced here: PBMCs, mostly from graft donor cells, sampled 360 days after TCRalphabeta/CD19-depleted stem cell transplant. The receptors come from a male patient younger than 18 who had a stem cell transplant for acute myeloid leukemia, so the T cells may come from the graft donor.

This chain connects TRBV5-5 to TRBJ2-7, with 8 bases aligning to TRBD2. The CDR3 sequence is 15 residues long. Germline trimming cut 3 bases from V and 1 base from J; bases unmatched to any gene: 6. Germline-derived CDR1 and CDR2 are SGHKS and YYEKEE (reference sequence). CDR3: CASSSLGTRSYEQYF. In DNA, the CDR3 is TGTGCCAGCAGCTCGCTCGGGACTAGGTCCTACGAGCAGTACTTC.

V is TRBV28 and J is TRBJ1-1, with 9 bases fitting TRBD1. J lost 1 base, V lost 3 bases, and 6 bases had no gene match. This CDR3 has 16 amino acids. Germline V gene lookup returns CDR1 MDHEN and CDR2 SYDVKM. CDR3 in amino acids: CASSLAGTGTNTEAFF. Written as DNA, the CDR3 is TGTGCCAGCAGTTTGGCCGGGACAGGGACGAACACTGAAGCTTTCTTT.

At least ten counts were recorded for this clonotype. This chain joins TRBV19 and TRBJ2-5; TRBD2 matches at 8 bases. Germline V lookup: CDR1 LNHDA, CDR2 SQIVND (reference sequence). This CDR3 comprises 17 residues. After removal of 4 bases from V and 3 bases from J, the junction contained 13 bases not matched to a gene. The CDR3 reads CASSTPGLGFVEETQYF. CDR3 nucleotides: TGTGCCAGTAGTACGCCGGGACTAGGGTTTGTCGAAGAGACCCAGTACTTC. The whole variable domain, remainder taken from reference TRBV19 and TRBJ2-5, is DGGITQSPKYLFRKEGQNVTLSCEQNLNHDAMYWYRQDPGQGLRLIYYSQIVNDFQKGDIAEGYSVSREKKESFPLTVTSAQKNPTAFYLCASSTPGLGFVEETQYFGPGTRLLVL.

Regarding this clonotype: A read error may produce the germline difference seen at one junction end. The rearrangement uses TRBV7-9 and TRBJ2-7; tentatively, D is TRBD1 (5 bases). This CDR3 region has 13 residues. CDR1 SEHNR and CDR2 FQNEAQ come from the germline V gene (reference sequence). This CDR3 is CVSSLVGPYEQYF. CDR3 DNA: TGTGTCAGCAGCTTAGTGGGGCCCTACGAGCAGTACTTC.

This clonotype was observed a few times. This chain uses TRBV24-1 with TRBJ2-1; D is perhaps TRBD1 (5 bases). The germline gives CDR1 KGHDR, CDR2 SFDVKD. The CDR3 runs 14 residues. Trimming removed 6 bases from V and 8 bases from J, with 16 bases in between. CDR3 DNA sequence: TGTGCCACCAGTCGCCAGGGCAACACGTATGAGCAGTTCTTC. Translating gives CATSRQGNTYEQFF.

In this sample, this clonotype turned up many times. The rearrangement uses TRBV28 and TRBJ1-3; D call uncertain. V was cut by 7 bases and J by 8 bases, with 9 bases left in between. Per germline, CDR1 MDHEN and CDR2 SYDVKM. The CDR3 runs 11 residues. The DNA of the CDR3 is TGTGCCAGCAAGAGGCCCGACACCATATATTTT. This gives the protein CASKRPDTIYF.

The chain uses TRBV29-1 and TRBJ2-7, with D maybe TRBD2 (6 bases). CDR1 is SQVTM, CDR2 ANQGSEA, per germline. With 5 bases removed from V and 3 bases from J, the gap between germline ends came to 20 bases. CDR3 size: 15 residues. Written as DNA, the CDR3 is TGCAGCGTTCGCGGCCGGGGGACTCCAATCTACGAGCAGTACTTC. This encodes CSVRGRGTPIYEQYF.

The gene calls are TRBV7-3 and TRBJ2-2; TRBD2 matches at 7 bases. Losses at the gene ends were 2 bases for V and 5 bases for J; bases not matched to a gene: 8. The V gene's germline CDR1 is SGHTA and CDR2 FQGTGA. The CDR3 spans 16 residues. The CDR3 is CASSLRGSVGTGELFF. In DNA, the CDR3 is TGTGCCAGCAGCTTACGCGGGAGTGTTGGTACCGGGGAGCTGTTTTTT.

The rearrangement uses TRBV23-1 and TRBJ2-7, with TRBD1 as a possible D gene (6 bases). TRBV23-1 is designated an ORF whose function remains uncertain. The CDR3 length is 16 residues. V was clipped by 0 bases and J by 3 bases, with 15 bases between them. The CDR3 DNA is TGCGCCAGCAGTCAATCGAGACTGGGGGCGGACTACGAGCAGTACTTC. This gives the protein CASSQSRLGADYEQYF.

This clonotype was observed a few times. The rearrangement joins TRBV29-1 to TRBJ2-3; 8 bases match TRBD1. Germline trimming cut 6 bases from V and 5 bases from J; bases unmatched to any gene: 10. CDR3 length: 14 residues. The germline gives CDR1 SQVTM, CDR2 ANQGSEA. The CDR3 nucleotides are TGCAGCGTCTCGACAGGGGTCCGTGAAGATACGCAGTATTTT. This encodes CSVSTGVREDTQYF.